The rows below give T cell receptor beta chains drawn from one sample of a study of control samples from healthy donors and cancer patients. The protocol was immunoSEQ multiplex PCR, while the TCRdb copy is restricted to in-frame clones and leaves out a portion. This sample has 97,000 or so clones, with 92% found just once. The sample taken for sequencing was blood. These receptors were collected from a woman under 30 in good health. The CDR3 runs from the conserved cysteine through the conserved F or W. The order of the fields is CDR3 length, D gene, J gene, clone size, V gene, CDR3 DNA, CDR3 protein. D genes are given only for firm matches. A row's size may be missing; if present it is once, few, many or a size class.

13	-	TRBJ1-1	-	TRBV11-3	TGTGCCAGCAGCTTCGCAGGGAACACTGAAGCTTTCTTT	CASSFAGNTEAFF
15	-	TRBJ2-7	-	TRBV7-2	TGTGCCAGCAGCGCGACAGTCCCGAACATCTACGAGCAGTACTTC	CASSATVPNIYEQYF
14	-	TRBJ2-5	-	TRBV6-5	TGTGCCAGCAGTTACGGTGACAGCCAAGAGACCCAGTACTTC	CASSYGDSQETQYF
19	-	TRBJ2-6	-	TRBV4-2	TGTGCCAGCAGCCAAGAGGGCCTGGCCCTGGGCTCTGGGGCCAACGTCCTGACTTTC	CASSQEGLALGSGANVLTF
18	TRBD2	TRBJ2-2	-	TRBV11-2	TGTGCCAGCAGCTTAGTACGGTTCACGAGGGAGGGCCCCGGGGAGCTGTTTTTT	CASSLVRFTREGPGELFF
17	-	TRBJ2-1	-	TRBV7-2	TGTGCCAGCAGCTTAGCGGGGGCGGGAAAATCCCACAATGAGCAGTTCTTC	CASSLAGAGKSHNEQFF
15	TRBD1	TRBJ2-5	-	TRBV24-1	TGTGCCACCAGTGATTCAGGACAGGGCCAAGAGACCCAGTACTTC	CATSDSGQGQETQYF
14	-	TRBJ1-6	-	TRBV11-1	TGTGCCAGCAGCTTAGAGGTACAGACGACACCCCTCCACTTT	CASSLEVQTTPLHF
15	TRBD1	TRBJ2-2	-	TRBV10-1	TGCGCCAGCAGTGAGTCAAGGGGGCTTACCGGGGAGCTGTTTTTT	CASSESRGLTGELFF
15	-	TRBJ1-2	-	TRBV18	TGTGCCAGCTCACCACCGAGTGAAGGGGACTATGGCTACACCTTC	CASSPPSEGDYGYTF
12	-	TRBJ2-1	once	TRBV5-1	TGCGCCAGCAGCCTTGACTACAATGAGCAGTTCTTC	CASSLDYNEQFF
13	-	TRBJ1-1	few	TRBV5-1	TGCGCCAGCAGCGTGGAACCGAACACTGAAGCTTTCTTT	CASSVEPNTEAFF
15	-	TRBJ2-3	-	TRBV7-2	TGTGCCAGCAGCTTAGCGGGGGGGCCTGCAGATACGCAGTATTTT	CASSLAGGPADTQYF
16	-	TRBJ2-1	few	TRBV29-1	TGCAGCGTTGAAGATGTTTGGGTGAGCTCCTACAATGAGCAGTTCTTC	CSVEDVWVSSYNEQFF
18	-	TRBJ1-1	-	TRBV27	TGTGCCAGCAGTCCCCTTAGCTCCCTGGGTCCCGGGAACACTGAAGCTTTCTTT	CASSPLSSLGPGNTEAFF
12	-	TRBJ1-2	-	TRBV30	TGTGCCTGGAGTGTACTCAACTATGGCTACACCTTC	CAWSVLNYGYTF
11	TRBD1	TRBJ1-1	-	TRBV29-1	TGCAGCTCAGGACAGGGGCGGGAAGCTTTCTTT	CSSGQGREAFF
12	-	TRBJ2-3	-	TRBV2	TGTGCCAGCAGTGGAGTAACAGATACGCAGTATTTT	CASSGVTDTQYF
16	-	TRBJ1-2	-	TRBV18	TGTGCCAGCTCACCCCGGGACGGCCGAACTAACTATGGCTACACCTTC	CASSPRDGRTNYGYTF
11	-	TRBJ1-2	-	TRBV30	TGTGCTCTTCAGGGCAACGTGGGCTACACCTTC	CALQGNVGYTF
18	TRBD1	TRBJ2-2	-	TRBV3-1/TRBV3-2	TGTGCCAGCAGCCTTAACCGACAGGGAATCACGAACACCGGGGAGCTGTTTTTT	CASSLNRQGITNTGELFF
13	-	TRBJ2-5	-	TRBV5-1	TGCGCCAGCAGGAACAGTAGAATAGAGACCCAGTACTTC	CASRNSRIETQYF
16	-	TRBJ1-5	-	TRBV19	TGTGCCAGTAGTATGCGAGAGGGGTTGGGCAATCAGCCCCAGCATTTT	CASSMREGLGNQPQHF
14	TRBD2	TRBJ2-7	-	TRBV11-3	TGTGCCAGCAGCTTACTAGCGGGAGCCTACGAGCAGTACTTC	CASSLLAGAYEQYF
14	-	TRBJ1-2	-	TRBV30	TGTGCCTTTAGGGGGACTGGGATTGGTTTTGGCTACACCTTC	CAFRGTGIGFGYTF
15	TRBD1	TRBJ1-1	-	TRBV7-2	TGTGCCAGCAGGTCAAACAGGGGAATGAACACTGAAGCTTTCTTT	CASRSNRGMNTEAFF
12	-	TRBJ1-1	-	TRBV19	TGTGCCAGTAGTGACCGACCCAGGGTAGCTTTCTTT	CASSDRPRVAFF
16	-	TRBJ1-1	-	TRBV30	TGTGCCTGGAGTGTATGGGGGGAGGGGTCGAACACTGAAGCTTTCTTT	CAWSVWGEGSNTEAFF
16	TRBD2	TRBJ2-7	-	TRBV5-1	TGCGCCAGCAGCCCGGTGGGACTAGCGGGGAGATACGAGCAGTACTTC	CASSPVGLAGRYEQYF
14	-	TRBJ1-2	-	TRBV11-2	TGTGCCAGCAGCTCGGGAGACGGATACGCTGGCTACACCTTC	CASSSGDGYAGYTF
15	-	TRBJ1-1	-	TRBV28	TGTGCCAGCAGCACCTCTTTGGGGATGCACACTGAAGCTTTCTTT	CASSTSLGMHTEAFF
12	TRBD1	TRBJ2-7	few	TRBV7-9	TGTGCCAGCAGCGGGACAGGGGGCGAGCAGTACTTC	CASSGTGGEQYF
16	TRBD1	TRBJ2-7	-	TRBV7-9	TGTGCCAGCAGCCGGACGGACAGGGGGTCATCCTACGAGCAGTACTTC	CASSRTDRGSSYEQYF
18	-	TRBJ1-3	few	TRBV28	TGTGCCAGCAGGAGTAAACAGGTCCGACTTTTATCTGGAAACACCATATATTTT	CASRSKQVRLLSGNTIYF
15	-	TRBJ1-1	-	TRBV28	TGTGCCAGCAGTTTATCGGGGGGTCAAAACACTGAAGCTTTCTTT	CASSLSGGQNTEAFF
16	TRBD2	TRBJ2-1	-	TRBV5-1	TGCGCCAGCAGCTTGGAACTAGCGGGAGGATGGAATGAGCAGTTCTTC	CASSLELAGGWNEQFF
12	-	TRBJ2-2	-	TRBV2	TGTGCCAGCACTGCCGTCCTCGGGGAGCTGTTTTTT	CASTAVLGELFF
19	TRBD2	TRBJ2-7	-	TRBV6-7	TGTGCCAGCAGGTCCTCGACTAGCGGGTTAACCAAAGGCACCTACGAGCAGTACTTC	CASRSSTSGLTKGTYEQYF
14	-	TRBJ2-1	-	TRBV25-1	TGTGCCAGCAGTGATCGGCAGGGGCCGTATGAGCAGTTCTTC	CASSDRQGPYEQFF
14	TRBD2	TRBJ2-2	few	TRBV6-5	TGTGCCTCTGAAAGCGGGAGCGGCACCGGGGAGCTGTTTTTT	CASESGSGTGELFF
13	-	TRBJ1-2	-	TRBV24-1	TGTGCCACCAGTGCAGGGGCCGACTATGGCTACACCTTC	CATSAGADYGYTF
11	TRBD1	TRBJ1-1	-	TRBV30	TGTGCCCAGGGACAGATCACTGAAGCTTTCTTT	CAQGQITEAFF
13	-	TRBJ1-1	-	TRBV7-2	TGTGCCAGCAGCTTATACGGGAACACTGAAGCTTTCTTT	CASSLYGNTEAFF
12	-	TRBJ2-7	-	TRBV27	TGTGCCAGCAGTTTCCGGGGCGACGAGCAGTACTTC	CASSFRGDEQYF
15	-	TRBJ2-1	-	TRBV5-8	TGTGCCAGCAGCTTGCCCGACCCGGGGTACAATGAGCAGTTCTTC	CASSLPDPGYNEQFF
16	-	TRBJ1-6	-	TRBV12-2	TGTGCAAGTCGCTTAGAACAGGCTGCCTATAATTCACCCCTCCACTTT	CASRLEQAAYNSPLHF
15	-	TRBJ2-2	-	TRBV7-9	TGTGCCAGCAGCTTCTCAGAGGTGCCCACCGGGGAGCTGTTTTTT	CASSFSEVPTGELFF
14	-	TRBJ1-5	-	TRBV6-4	TGTGCCAGCAGTGACTCGCTCGAGGATCAGCCCCAGCATTTT	CASSDSLEDQPQHF
13	-	TRBJ2-1	-	TRBV6-2/TRBV6-3	TGTGCCAGCAGTTACTCGATGGGGAATGAGCAGTTCTTC	CASSYSMGNEQFF
17	-	TRBJ2-3	-	TRBV19	TGTGCCAGTAGCCAGGTCATATACCCGGTAAGCACAGATACGCAGTATTTT	CASSQVIYPVSTDTQYF
14	-	TRBJ2-7	-	TRBV6-2/TRBV6-3	TGTGCCAGCAGTTACGGGGGAGCGCTAGACGAGCAGTACTTC	CASSYGGALDEQYF
12	-	TRBJ2-7	-	TRBV7-9	TGTGCCAGCAGCGCCCGAAGGCCCGAGCAGTACTTC	CASSARRPEQYF
13	TRBD1	TRBJ1-2	-	TRBV6-5	TGTGCCAGCAGCCGGGACAGGGTCTATGGCTACACCTTC	CASSRDRVYGYTF
13	-	TRBJ1-3	-	TRBV5-6	TGTGCCAGCAGCTTCCTTCAGGGAAACACCATATATTTT	CASSFLQGNTIYF
12	TRBD1	TRBJ2-7	-	TRBV3-1/TRBV3-2	TGTGCCAGCGGGACAGGAGGCAGGGAGCAGTACTTC	CASGTGGREQYF
16	TRBD1	TRBJ1-5	-	TRBV19	TGTGCCAGTAGTGGCACCGGGACAGGGGGCGGTCAGCCCCAGCATTTT	CASSGTGTGGGQPQHF
15	-	TRBJ2-5	-	TRBV24-1	TGTGCCACCAGTGATTTGGGACCCTCAATCGGGACCCAGTACTTC	CATSDLGPSIGTQYF
15	-	TRBJ2-1	once	TRBV2	TGTGCCAGGACGGGCGGATCGAGCTCCTACAATGAGCAGTTCTTC	CARTGGSSSYNEQFF
14	TRBD1	TRBJ2-7	-	TRBV27	TGTGCCAGCAGAACAGGGACAGGGGGCTACGAGCAGTACTTC	CASRTGTGGYEQYF